The sample holds a few counts of the clone carrying this TCR beta chain. This sample was taken from a study of blood T cell repertoires in COVID-19. Background on the study: Both acute and convalescent COVID-19 samples were obtained from the United States, Italy and Spain. Sources were T cells, B-cell-depleted T cells, or PBMCs; the material itself was cDNA or gDNA.

Authors' analysis steps: Amplification of reference gene primers provided the estimated nucleated cell counts. Data came from immunoSEQ multiplex PCR; TCRdb stores just in-frame clones and leaves some out. Clone size and V and J calls were adopted from that table, with D and trimming inferred from the DNA. Seen here are fewer than 200,000 clones, under 80% observed once, and the top ten hold about 3%. V was shortened by 0 bases and J by 2 bases, with 6 bases between the two germline ends. The CDR3 sequence is 13 residues long. Per the germline V gene, CDR1 is SGHRS and CDR2 is YFSETQ. The sample was peripheral blood. The receptor was isolated from an elderly woman with acute or convalescent COVID-19. This chain connects TRBV5-1 to TRBJ2-7; D is unclear. The chain's CDR3 is CASSLDRAYEQYF. The CDR3 nucleotides are TGCGCCAGCAGCTTGGACAGAGCCTACGAGCAGTACTTC.